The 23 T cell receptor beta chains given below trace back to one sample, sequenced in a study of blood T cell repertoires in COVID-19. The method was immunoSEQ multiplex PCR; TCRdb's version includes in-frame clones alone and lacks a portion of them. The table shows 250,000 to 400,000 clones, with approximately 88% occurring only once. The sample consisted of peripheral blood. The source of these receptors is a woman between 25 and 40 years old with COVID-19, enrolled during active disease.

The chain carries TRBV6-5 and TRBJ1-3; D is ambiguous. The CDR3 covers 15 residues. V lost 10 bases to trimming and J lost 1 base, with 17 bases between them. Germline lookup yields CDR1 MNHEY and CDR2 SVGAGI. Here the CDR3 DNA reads TGTGCCAACGTACTGCCCCGCGGGTCTGGAAACACCATATATTTT. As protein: CANVLPRGSGNTIYF.

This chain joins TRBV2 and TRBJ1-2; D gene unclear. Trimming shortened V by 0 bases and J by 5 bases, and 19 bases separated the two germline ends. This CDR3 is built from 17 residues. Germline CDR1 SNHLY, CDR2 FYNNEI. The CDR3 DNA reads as TGTGCCAGCAGTGAAGCTAGGAGTAATTCAATTGATTATGGCTACACCTTC. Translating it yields CASSEARSNSIDYGYTF.

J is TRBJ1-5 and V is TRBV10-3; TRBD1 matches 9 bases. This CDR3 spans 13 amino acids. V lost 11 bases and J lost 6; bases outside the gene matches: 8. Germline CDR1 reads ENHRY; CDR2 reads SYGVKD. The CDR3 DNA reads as TGTGCCTCAAAGGGACAGGGCTTTCAGCCCCAGCATTTT. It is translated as CASKGQGFQPQHF.

The CDR3 reads CASSPGQPFAGELFF. The CDR3 bases are TGTGCCAGCTCACCCGGACAGCCGTTCGCCGGGGAGCTGTTTTTT. The gene calls are TRBV18 and TRBJ2-2; tentatively, D is TRBD1 (6 bases). The CDR3 extends over 15 amino acids. The germline V and J ends were trimmed by 3 bases and 6 bases, with 14 bases remaining between them. CDR1 is KGHSH, CDR2 LQKENI, per germline.

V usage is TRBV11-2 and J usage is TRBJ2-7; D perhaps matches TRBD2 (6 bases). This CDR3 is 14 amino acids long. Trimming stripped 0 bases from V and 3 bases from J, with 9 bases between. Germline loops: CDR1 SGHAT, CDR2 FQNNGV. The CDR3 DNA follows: TGTGCCAGCAGCTTAGATCTCGGGAGCTACGAGCAGTACGTC. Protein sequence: CASSLDLGSYEQYV.

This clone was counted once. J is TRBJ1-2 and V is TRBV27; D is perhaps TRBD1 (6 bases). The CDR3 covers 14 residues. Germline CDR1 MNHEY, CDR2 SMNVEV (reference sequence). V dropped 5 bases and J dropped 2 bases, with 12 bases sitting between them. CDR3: CASSPRGVNYGYTF. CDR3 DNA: TGTGCCAGCAGTCCCAGGGGCGTAAACTATGGCTACACCTTC.

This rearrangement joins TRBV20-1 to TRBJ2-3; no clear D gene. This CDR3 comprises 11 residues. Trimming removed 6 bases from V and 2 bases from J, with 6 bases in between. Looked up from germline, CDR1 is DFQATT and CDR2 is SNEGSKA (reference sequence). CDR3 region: CSALTTDTQYF. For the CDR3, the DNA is TGCAGTGCCCTAACCACAGATACGCAGTATTTT.

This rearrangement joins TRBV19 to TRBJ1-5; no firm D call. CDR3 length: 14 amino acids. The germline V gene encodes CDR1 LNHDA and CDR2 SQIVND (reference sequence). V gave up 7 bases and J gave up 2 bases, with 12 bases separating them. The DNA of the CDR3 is TGTGCCAGTACATCTTACGGTGGCAATCAGCCCCAGCATTTT. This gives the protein CASTSYGGNQPQHF.

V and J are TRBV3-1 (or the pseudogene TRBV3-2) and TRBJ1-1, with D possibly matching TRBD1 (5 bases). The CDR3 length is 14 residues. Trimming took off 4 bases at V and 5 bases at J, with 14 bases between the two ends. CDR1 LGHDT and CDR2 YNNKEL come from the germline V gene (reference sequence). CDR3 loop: CASSPRPRATEAFF. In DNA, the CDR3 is TGTGCCAGCAGCCCAAGACCCAGGGCTACTGAAGCTTTCTTT.

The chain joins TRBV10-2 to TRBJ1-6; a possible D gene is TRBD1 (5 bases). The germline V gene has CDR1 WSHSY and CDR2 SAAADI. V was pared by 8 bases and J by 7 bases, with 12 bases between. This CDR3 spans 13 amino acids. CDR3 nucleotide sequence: TGCGCCAGCTCAGACAGATTCAATTCACCCCTCCACTTT. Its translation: CASSDRFNSPLHF.

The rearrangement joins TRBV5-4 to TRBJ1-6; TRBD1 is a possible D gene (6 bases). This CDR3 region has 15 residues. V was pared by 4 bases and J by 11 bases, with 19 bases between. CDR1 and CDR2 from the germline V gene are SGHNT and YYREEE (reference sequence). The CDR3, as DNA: TGTGCCAGCAGCCTTACAGGGTCCGGAATGGCACCCCTCCACTTT. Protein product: CASSLTGSGMAPLHF.

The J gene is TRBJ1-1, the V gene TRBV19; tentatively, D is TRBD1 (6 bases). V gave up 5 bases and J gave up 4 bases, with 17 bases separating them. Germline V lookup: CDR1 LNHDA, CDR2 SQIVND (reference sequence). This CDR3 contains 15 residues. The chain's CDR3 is CASSPGQARGTEAFF. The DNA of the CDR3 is TGTGCCAGTAGTCCCGGGCAGGCCAGGGGCACTGAAGCTTTCTTT.

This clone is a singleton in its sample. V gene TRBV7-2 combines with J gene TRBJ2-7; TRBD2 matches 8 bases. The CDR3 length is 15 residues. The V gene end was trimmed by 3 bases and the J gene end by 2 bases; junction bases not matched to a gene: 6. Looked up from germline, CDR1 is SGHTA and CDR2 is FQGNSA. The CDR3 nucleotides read TGTGCCAGCAGCTTCGGTCGGGGGGGCGCCTACGAGCAGTACTTC. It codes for CASSFGRGGAYEQYF.

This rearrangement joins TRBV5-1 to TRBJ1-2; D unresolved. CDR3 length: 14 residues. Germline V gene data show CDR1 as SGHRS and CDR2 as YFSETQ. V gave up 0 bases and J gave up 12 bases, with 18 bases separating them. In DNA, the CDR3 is TGCGCCAGCAGCTTGGCCGAGGCGTTAGGAGTCCACACCTTC. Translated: CASSLAEALGVHTF.

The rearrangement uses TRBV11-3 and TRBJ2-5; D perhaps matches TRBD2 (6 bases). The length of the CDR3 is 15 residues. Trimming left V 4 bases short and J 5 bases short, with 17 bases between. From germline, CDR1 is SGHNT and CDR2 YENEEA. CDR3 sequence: CASSSRRRGGETQYF. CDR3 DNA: TGTGCCAGCAGCTCCAGGCGGCGGGGCGGTGAGACCCAGTACTTC.

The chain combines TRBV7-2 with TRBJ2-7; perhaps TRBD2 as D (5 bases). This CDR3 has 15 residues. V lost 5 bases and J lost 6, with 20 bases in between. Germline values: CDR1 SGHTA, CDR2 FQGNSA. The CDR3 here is CASSARRAGRGEQYF. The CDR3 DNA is TGTGCCAGCAGCGCCCGAAGGGCGGGTCGGGGCGAGCAGTACTTC.

DNA for the CDR3: TGTGCCACCGGGCGGCAGGGGTTTAATTCACCCCTCCACTTT. Translation: CATGRQGFNSPLHF. The rearrangement links TRBV27 to TRBJ1-6, with D tentatively TRBD1 (6 bases). CDR1 and CDR2 from the germline V gene are MNHEY and SMNVEV (reference sequence). Trimming took 10 bases from V and 6 from J, leaving 16 bases between them. The CDR3 is 14 residues long.

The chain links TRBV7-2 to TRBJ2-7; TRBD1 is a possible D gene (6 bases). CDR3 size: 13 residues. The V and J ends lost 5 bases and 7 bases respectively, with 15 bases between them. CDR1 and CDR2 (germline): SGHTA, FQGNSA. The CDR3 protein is CASSESPRGEQYF. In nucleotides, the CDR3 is TGTGCCAGCAGCGAATCCCCCAGGGGTGAGCAGTACTTC.

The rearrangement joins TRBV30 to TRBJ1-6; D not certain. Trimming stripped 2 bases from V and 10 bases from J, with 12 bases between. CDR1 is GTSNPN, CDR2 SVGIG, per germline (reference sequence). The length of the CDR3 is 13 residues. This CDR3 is CAWSSGVESPLHF. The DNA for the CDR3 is TGTGCCTGGAGTTCCGGGGTGGAATCACCCCTCCACTTT.

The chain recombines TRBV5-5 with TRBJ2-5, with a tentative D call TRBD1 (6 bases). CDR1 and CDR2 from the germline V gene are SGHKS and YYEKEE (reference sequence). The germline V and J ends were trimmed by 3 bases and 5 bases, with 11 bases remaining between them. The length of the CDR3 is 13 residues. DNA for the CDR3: TGTGCCAGCAGCTCGGACAGTGGGGAGACCCAGTACTTC. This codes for CASSSDSGETQYF.

CDR3 protein: CASSLASGYEAFF. CDR3 in DNA: TGTGCCAGCAGCTTAGCGTCAGGCTATGAAGCTTTCTTT. This rearrangement joins TRBV7-8 to TRBJ1-1; D unclear. The V gene's germline CDR1 is SGHVS and CDR2 FQNEAQ. Trimming shortened V by 0 bases and J by 7 bases, and 9 bases separated the two germline ends. This CDR3 comprises 13 residues. The variable domain in full, with the rest retrieved from reference TRBV7-8 and TRBJ1-1, is GAGVSQSPRYKVAKRGQDVALRCDPISGHVSLFWYQQALGQGPEFLTYFQNEAQLDKSGLPSDRFFAERPEGSVSTLKIQRTQQEDSAVYLCASSLASGYEAFFGQGTRLTVV.

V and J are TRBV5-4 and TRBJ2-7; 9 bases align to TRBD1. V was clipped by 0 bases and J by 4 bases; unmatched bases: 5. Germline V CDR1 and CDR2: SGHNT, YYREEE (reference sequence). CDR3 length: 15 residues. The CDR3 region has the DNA TGTGCCAGCAGCTTGGACAGGGGGCTCATTTACGAGCAGTACTTC. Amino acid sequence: CASSLDRGLIYEQYF.

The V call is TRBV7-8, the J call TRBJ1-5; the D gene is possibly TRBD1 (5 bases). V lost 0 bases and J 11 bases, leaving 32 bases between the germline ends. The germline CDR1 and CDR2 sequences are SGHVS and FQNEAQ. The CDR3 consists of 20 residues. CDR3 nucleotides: TGTGCCAGCAGCTTAGCGAAGGCGGGGCCCACGAGAACCACCTCGAAAACCCAGCATTTT. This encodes CASSLAKAGPTRTTSKTQHF.